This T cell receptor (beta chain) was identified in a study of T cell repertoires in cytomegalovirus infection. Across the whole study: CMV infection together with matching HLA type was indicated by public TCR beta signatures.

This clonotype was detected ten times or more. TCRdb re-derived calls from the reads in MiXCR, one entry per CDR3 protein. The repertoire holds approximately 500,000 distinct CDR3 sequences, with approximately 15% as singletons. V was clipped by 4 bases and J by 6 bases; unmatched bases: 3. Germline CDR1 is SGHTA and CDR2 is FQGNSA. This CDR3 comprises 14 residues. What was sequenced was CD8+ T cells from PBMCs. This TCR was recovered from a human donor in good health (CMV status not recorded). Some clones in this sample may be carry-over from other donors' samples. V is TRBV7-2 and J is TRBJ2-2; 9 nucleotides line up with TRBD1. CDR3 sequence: CASSWTGAPGELFF. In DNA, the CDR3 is TGTGCCAGCAGCTGGACAGGGGCCCCCGGGGAGCTGTTTTTT.